The 6 T cell receptor beta chains below come from one sample, sequenced in a study of blood T cell repertoires in COVID-19. The assay was immunoSEQ multiplex PCR, and TCRdb's table has in-frame clones only and misses some. Counted here are roughly 81,000 clones, roughly 89% occurring once; the ten biggest clones make up 1.9%. Sequenced input: peripheral blood. The receptors were gathered from a woman aged 45-65 years in a cohort sampled during active COVID-19.

The CDR3 DNA reads as TGTGCCAGCAGCCAAGAACGGGGGGACCCTGAAGCTTTCTTT. Its protein product is CASSQERGDPEAFF. The V call is TRBV3-1 (or the pseudogene TRBV3-2), the J call TRBJ1-1; weak D call: TRBD1 (5 bases). Trimming pared 0 bases from V and 6 bases from J, leaving 11 bases between. The CDR3 has 14 residues. The germline V gene has CDR1 LGHDT and CDR2 YNNKEL (reference sequence).

This chain uses TRBV19 with TRBJ2-6, with D possibly TRBD1 on 6 matching bases. V was pared by 6 bases and J by 0 bases, with 15 bases between. The CDR3 loop spans 17 amino acids. Germline V lookup: CDR1 LNHDA, CDR2 SQIVND (reference sequence). The CDR3 DNA reads as TGTGCCAGTAGAACCGGGACACAGAGCTCTGGGGCCAACGTCCTGACTTTC. Translated, it gives CASRTGTQSSGANVLTF.

This sequence joins TRBV27 and TRBJ1-4; possible D gene TRBD1, 6 bases. V lost 5 bases and J lost 4, with 20 bases in between. Germline CDR1 is MNHEY and CDR2 is SMNVEV (reference sequence). The CDR3 is 17 residues long. CDR3 protein: CASSPMPGTPDNEKLFF. DNA for the CDR3: TGTGCCAGCAGTCCAATGCCCGGGACACCTGATAATGAAAAACTGTTTTTT.

This chain links TRBV24-1 with TRBJ2-1, with 12 bases that match TRBD2. There are 15 residues in the CDR3. Germline loops: CDR1 KGHDR, CDR2 SFDVKD. The V segment lost 5 bases and the J segment 10 bases; nucleotides outside the gene matches: 8. The CDR3 protein is CATSGLAGGPGEQFF. The CDR3 DNA sequence: TGTGCCACCAGTGGGCTAGCGGGAGGGCCAGGAGAGCAGTTCTTC.

The CDR3 sequence is CASSQGYGILYEQYF. The CDR3, as DNA: TGTGCCAGCAGCCAAGGGTACGGGATTCTCTACGAGCAGTACTTC. This sequence joins TRBV14 and TRBJ2-7; D possibly corresponds to TRBD2 (5 bases). This CDR3 spans 15 amino acids. CDR1 is SGHDN and CDR2 is FVKESK in the germline V gene. The germline V and J ends were trimmed by 1 base and 3 bases, with 13 bases remaining between them.

J is TRBJ2-3 and V is TRBV5-1, with TRBD1 matching over 9 bases. The CDR3 is 15 amino acids. Germline V gene lookup returns CDR1 SGHRS and CDR2 YFSETQ. With 1 base clipped from V and 4 bases from J, the junction kept 4 bases outside the gene matches. The CDR3 reads CASSLTGGAPDTQYF. CDR3 bases: TGCGCCAGCAGCTTGACAGGGGGCGCCCCAGATACGCAGTATTTT.